This is a list of T cell receptor beta chains from one sample in a study of T cell repertoires in cytomegalovirus infection. Their antigens are not known. TCRdb reprocessed the reads via MiXCR and lists one record per CDR3 protein. The repertoire consists of roughly 920,000 distinct CDR3 sequences, with roughly 31% occurring once and the leading ten covering 11% to 15%. The specimen was cultured CD8+ T cells from PBMCs, collected from culture after CMV antigen stimulation. The receptor set was obtained from a human donor in good health (CMV status not recorded). Some clones in this sample may be carry-over from other donors' samples. The conserved cysteine and the conserved F or W are not part of the CDR3 here. Each record gives: clone size, V gene, CDR3 length, J gene, CDR3 protein. Where a row states a size, it is once, few, many or the class of an expanded clone; other rows omit it.

clone size: few; V gene: TRBV29-1; CDR3 length: 11; J gene: TRBJ2-3; CDR3 protein: SVVGGRTDTQY
clone size: .; V gene: TRBV10-1; CDR3 length: 13; J gene: TRBJ2-5; CDR3 protein: ASSALLGVQETQY
clone size: few; V gene: TRBV12-5; CDR3 length: 13; J gene: TRBJ1-3; CDR3 protein: ASGFEDRAGNTIY
clone size: .; V gene: TRBV29-1; CDR3 length: 11; J gene: TRBJ2-7; CDR3 protein: SVLAGSPYEQY
clone size: few; V gene: TRBV7-6; CDR3 length: 13; J gene: TRBJ2-7; CDR3 protein: ASSRRRDREDEQY
clone size: .; V gene: TRBV5-1; CDR3 length: 13; J gene: TRBJ2-1; CDR3 protein: ASSLANGPDNEQF
clone size: many; V gene: TRBV7-8; CDR3 length: 16; J gene: TRBJ1-1; CDR3 protein: ASSLGYSSGEMNTEAF
clone size: few; V gene: TRBV6-2/TRBV6-3; CDR3 length: 12; J gene: TRBJ1-1; CDR3 protein: ASSSLDRDTEAF
clone size: .; V gene: TRBV6-6; CDR3 length: 19; J gene: TRBJ2-2; CDR3 protein: ASSYKAGGLSTADNTGELF
clone size: .; V gene: TRBV4-2; CDR3 length: 15; J gene: TRBJ2-1; CDR3 protein: ASSQGAATSSYNEQF
clone size: .; V gene: TRBV4-3; CDR3 length: 13; J gene: TRBJ1-4; CDR3 protein: ASSQGLLGVEKLF
clone size: few; V gene: TRBV20-1; CDR3 length: 11; J gene: TRBJ1-2; CDR3 protein: SAITGTTYGYT
clone size: few; V gene: TRBV5-5; CDR3 length: 13; J gene: TRBJ1-2; CDR3 protein: ASNPGTGGLYGYT
clone size: .; V gene: TRBV2; CDR3 length: 14; J gene: TRBJ2-1; CDR3 protein: ASMSSGGSSYNEQF
clone size: few; V gene: TRBV11-2; CDR3 length: 13; J gene: TRBJ2-2; CDR3 protein: ASSLGSFNTGELF